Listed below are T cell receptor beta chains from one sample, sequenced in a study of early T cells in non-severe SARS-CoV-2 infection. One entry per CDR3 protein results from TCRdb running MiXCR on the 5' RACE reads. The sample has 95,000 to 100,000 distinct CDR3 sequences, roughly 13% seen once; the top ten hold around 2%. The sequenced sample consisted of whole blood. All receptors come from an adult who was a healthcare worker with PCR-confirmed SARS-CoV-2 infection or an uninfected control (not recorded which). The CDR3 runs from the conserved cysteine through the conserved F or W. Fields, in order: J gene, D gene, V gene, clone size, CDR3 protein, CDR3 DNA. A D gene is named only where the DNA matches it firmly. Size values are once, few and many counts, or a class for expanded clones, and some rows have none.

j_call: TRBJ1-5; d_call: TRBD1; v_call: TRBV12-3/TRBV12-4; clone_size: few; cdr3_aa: CASSLGATGRIMSNQPQHF; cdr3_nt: TGTGCCAGCAGTTTAGGGGCGACAGGGAGGATTATGAGCAATCAGCCCCAGCATTTT
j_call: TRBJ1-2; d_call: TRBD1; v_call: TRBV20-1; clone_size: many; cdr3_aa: CSANQGAQDGYTF; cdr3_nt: TGCAGTGCTAACCAGGGGGCGCAGGATGGCTACACCTTC
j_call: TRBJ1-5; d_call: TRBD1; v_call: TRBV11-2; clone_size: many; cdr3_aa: CASSFGTGISNQPQHF; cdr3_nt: TGTGCCAGCAGCTTCGGGACAGGCATTAGCAATCAGCCCCAGCATTTT
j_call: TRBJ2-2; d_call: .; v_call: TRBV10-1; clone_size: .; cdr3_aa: CASSESRTPRGTGELFF; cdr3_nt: TGCGCCAGCAGTGAGTCGAGGACGCCGAGGGGAACCGGGGAGCTGTTTTTT
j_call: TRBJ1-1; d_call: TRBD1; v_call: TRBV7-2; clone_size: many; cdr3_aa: CASSLGGFEAFF; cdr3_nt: TGTGCCAGCAGCCTAGGGGGCTTTGAAGCTTTCTTT
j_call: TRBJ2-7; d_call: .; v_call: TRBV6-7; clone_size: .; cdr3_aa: CASSHPGVGAIDDEQYF; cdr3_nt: TGTGCCAGCAGTCATCCCGGGGTCGGGGCAATCGACGACGAGCAGTACTTC
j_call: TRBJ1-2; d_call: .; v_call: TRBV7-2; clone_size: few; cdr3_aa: CASSSQAGVDGYTF; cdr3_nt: TGTGCCAGCAGCTCCCAGGCAGGGGTGGATGGCTACACCTTC
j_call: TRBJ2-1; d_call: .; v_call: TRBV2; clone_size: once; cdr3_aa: CASVVQVEQFF; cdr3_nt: TGTGCCAGCGTGGTCCAAGTGGAGCAGTTCTTC
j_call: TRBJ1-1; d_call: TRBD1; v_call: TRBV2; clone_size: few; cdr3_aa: CASRVTSGGTEAFF; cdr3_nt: TGTGCCAGCAGAGTAACCTCAGGGGGTACTGAAGCTTTCTTT
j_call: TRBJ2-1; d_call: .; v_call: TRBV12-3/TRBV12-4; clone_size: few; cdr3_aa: CASTPLDGGPYNEQFF; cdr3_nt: TGTGCCAGCACCCCCCTCGATGGGGGTCCCTACAATGAGCAGTTCTTC
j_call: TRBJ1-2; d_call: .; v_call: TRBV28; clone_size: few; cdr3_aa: CASSLAHRSGTF; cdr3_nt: TGTGCCAGCAGCCTCGCCCACCGGTCCGGGACCTTC
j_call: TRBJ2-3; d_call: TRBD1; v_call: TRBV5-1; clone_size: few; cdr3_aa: CASSWGGTGSTDTQYF; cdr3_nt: TGCGCCAGCAGCTGGGGAGGGACAGGGAGCACAGATACGCAGTATTTT
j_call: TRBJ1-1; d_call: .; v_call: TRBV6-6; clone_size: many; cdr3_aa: CASSYPRWTAVFTEAFF; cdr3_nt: TGTGCCAGCAGTTACCCAAGATGGACAGCCGTCTTCACTGAAGCTTTCTTT
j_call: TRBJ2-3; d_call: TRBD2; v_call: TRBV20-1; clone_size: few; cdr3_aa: CSARGAGAAHYTDTQYF; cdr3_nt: TGCAGTGCTAGAGGTGCGGGAGCGGCTCATTACACAGATACGCAGTATTTT
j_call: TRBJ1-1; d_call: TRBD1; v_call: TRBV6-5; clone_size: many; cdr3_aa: CASSPHGGQRNTEAFF; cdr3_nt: TGTGCCAGCAGTCCCCACGGGGGACAGAGGAACACTGAAGCTTTCTTT
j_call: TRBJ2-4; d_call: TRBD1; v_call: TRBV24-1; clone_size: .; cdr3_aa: CATSDAQQGDWNIQYF; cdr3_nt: TGTGCCACCAGTGATGCGCAACAGGGGGACTGGAACATTCAGTACTTC
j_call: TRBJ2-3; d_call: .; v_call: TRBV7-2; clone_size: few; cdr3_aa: CASSLYGPGRSTDTQYF; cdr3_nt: TGTGCCAGCAGCTTATATGGGCCGGGGCGCAGCACAGATACGCAGTATTTT
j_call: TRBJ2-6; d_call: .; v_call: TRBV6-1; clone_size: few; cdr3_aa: CASRAGKVGSGANVLTF; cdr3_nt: TGTGCCAGCAGGGCAGGGAAGGTAGGGTCTGGGGCCAACGTCCTGACTTTC
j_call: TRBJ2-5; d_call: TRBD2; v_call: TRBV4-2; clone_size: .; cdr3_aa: CASSQEGAGEQETQYF; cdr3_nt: TGTGCCAGCAGCCAAGAAGGCGCGGGGGAACAAGAGACCCAGTACTTC
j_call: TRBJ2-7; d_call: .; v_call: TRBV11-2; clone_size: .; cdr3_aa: CASRRDASASYEQYF; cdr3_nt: TGTGCCAGCAGGCGGGACGCCTCGGCCTCCTACGAGCAGTACTTC
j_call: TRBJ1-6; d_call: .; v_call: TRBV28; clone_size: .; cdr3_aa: CASVVGSRRPLHF; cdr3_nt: TGTGCCAGCGTAGTGGGGAGTAGACGGCCCCTCCACTTT
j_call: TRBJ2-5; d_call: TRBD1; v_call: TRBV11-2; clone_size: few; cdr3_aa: CASSPGQGFEETQYF; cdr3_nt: TGTGCCAGCAGCCCGGGACAGGGGTTTGAAGAGACCCAGTACTTC
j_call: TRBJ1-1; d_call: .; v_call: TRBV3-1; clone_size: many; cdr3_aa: CASSRFDPGATNTEAFF; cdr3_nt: TGTGCCAGCAGCCGGTTTGACCCTGGGGCTACCAACACTGAAGCTTTCTTT
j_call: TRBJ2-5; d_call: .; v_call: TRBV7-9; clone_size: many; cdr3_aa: CASSPIGVFGETQYF; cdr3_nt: TGTGCCAGCAGTCCTATCGGGGTATTCGGAGAGACCCAGTACTTC
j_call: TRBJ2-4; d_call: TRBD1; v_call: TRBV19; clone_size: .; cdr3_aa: CATADRLGIQYF; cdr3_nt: TGTGCCACCGCGGACAGGTTGGGCATTCAGTACTTC